Listed below are T cell receptor beta chains from one sample, sequenced in a study of TIL therapy for anti-PD-1-resistant metastatic lung cancer. Using immunoSEQ multiplex PCR, the repertoire was profiled, and TCRdb retains in-frame clones only, with some absent. This sample has about 59,000 clones; about 70% occur once, and the top ten carry less than 2%. The sample consisted of blood, taken at baseline. These receptors all come from a person aged 30 to 80 with non-small cell lung cancer. Each CDR3 is given without its conserved first and last residue. A D gene is named only where the DNA matches it firmly.

d_call	v_call	j_call	cdr3_aa
TRBD1	TRBV18	TRBJ2-7	ASSGSGQGGYEQY
NA	TRBV19	TRBJ2-2	ASSIVDRRAGELF
TRBD1	TRBV6-5	TRBJ2-7	ASRPGQGPYEQY
TRBD1	TRBV18	TRBJ1-6	ASSPGQGYSPLH
TRBD2	TRBV6-1	TRBJ2-2	ASSGGSASRDTGELF
NA	TRBV20-1	TRBJ2-5	SAMGETQY
NA	TRBV28	TRBJ1-2	ASTAAGYGGYT
TRBD1	TRBV18	TRBJ1-3	ANEDRSSGNTIY
NA	TRBV6-5	TRBJ2-7	ASSYSSASVSYEQY
NA	TRBV2	TRBJ2-5	ASSGGRGETQY
TRBD2	TRBV11-2	TRBJ2-2	ASSHGLVKNTGELF
TRBD2	TRBV30	TRBJ2-3	ACVFVASGGRDTQY
NA	TRBV7-2	TRBJ2-3	ASSLGWWAPLGDTQY
NA	TRBV19	TRBJ1-5	ASSIGRAGQPQH
TRBD2	TRBV7-2	TRBJ2-7	ASSLVSSGSNQY
NA	TRBV19	TRBJ1-3	ASGQGSSGNTIY
TRBD2	TRBV11-3	TRBJ2-2	ASSPSGANTGELF
TRBD2	TRBV19	TRBJ2-2	ASSSRGLAGVGNTGELF
TRBD1	TRBV9	TRBJ2-1	ASSVGQGAYNEQF
TRBD1	TRBV4-2	TRBJ2-7	ASSQVVIGGQGDIEQY
TRBD1	TRBV28	TRBJ1-2	ASSAPGQGGYGYT
NA	TRBV4-3	TRBJ2-1	ASSQVGNKQF
NA	TRBV7-8	TRBJ1-5	ASSIGGNQPQH
NA	TRBV7-7	TRBJ1-5	ATQVTGLNQPQH
NA	TRBV5-1	TRBJ2-7	ASSFNRAYEQY
NA	TRBV6-6	TRBJ1-5	ASSMAAKNQPQH
TRBD2	TRBV7-2	TRBJ2-5	ASSLAPAGGQETQY
NA	TRBV10-1	TRBJ2-5	ASSENRAETQY
NA	TRBV7-2	TRBJ2-1	ASSPTSREQF
NA	TRBV7-3	TRBJ2-5	ASSFRVGGDGETQY
NA	TRBV29-1	TRBJ1-1	SVSRGNTEAF
NA	TRBV7-2	TRBJ2-1	ASSHSGFSYNEQF
NA	TRBV7-2	TRBJ1-1	ASSLQRNTEAF
NA	TRBV6-1	TRBJ2-5	ASSGHQETQY
NA	TRBV7-3	TRBJ1-1	ASSSRTDTEAF
NA	TRBV7-8	TRBJ2-2	ASSFTDTPPVRELF
NA	TRBV7-2	TRBJ1-2	ASSSGSYGYT
TRBD1	TRBV7-3	TRBJ2-1	ASSFRGPYNEQF
NA	TRBV11-2	TRBJ2-3	ASGGLSSTDTQY
NA	TRBV6-1	TRBJ1-2	ASVGGPYGYT
NA	TRBV9	TRBJ1-2	ASSPNGQLNYGYT